This T cell receptor (beta chain) appears in the sequencing data of a study of spatial heterogeneity in lung cancer. Study details: Raw sequencing reads included, on average, more than 9.5 appearances of each unique TCR and UMI combination.

This clonotype was found many times. Trimming at V came to 0 bases and at J to 5 bases, leaving 14 bases not matched to a gene. Germline V gene lookup returns CDR1 MNHNY and CDR2 SVGAGI (reference sequence). This CDR3 spans 18 amino acids. The time point was: sample taken at primary tumor resection. Whole RNA was taken from tumor, nontumor lung or frozen PBMC; it was then sequenced unsorted. One entry per CDR3 protein results from TCRdb running MiXCR on the 5' RACE reads. The sample includes approximately 11,000 distinct CDR3 sequences, around 3.4% of them seen just once. J is TRBJ2-3 and V is TRBV6-6, with TRBD2 identical over 7 bases. The receptor comes from a female donor with early-stage non-small cell lung cancer. This specimen consisted of PBMCs, obtained at surgery. This CDR3 is CASSYSLGGRVFEDTQYF. The CDR3 region has the DNA TGTGCCAGCAGTTACTCGTTAGGCGGGAGAGTTTTTGAAGATACGCAGTATTTT.